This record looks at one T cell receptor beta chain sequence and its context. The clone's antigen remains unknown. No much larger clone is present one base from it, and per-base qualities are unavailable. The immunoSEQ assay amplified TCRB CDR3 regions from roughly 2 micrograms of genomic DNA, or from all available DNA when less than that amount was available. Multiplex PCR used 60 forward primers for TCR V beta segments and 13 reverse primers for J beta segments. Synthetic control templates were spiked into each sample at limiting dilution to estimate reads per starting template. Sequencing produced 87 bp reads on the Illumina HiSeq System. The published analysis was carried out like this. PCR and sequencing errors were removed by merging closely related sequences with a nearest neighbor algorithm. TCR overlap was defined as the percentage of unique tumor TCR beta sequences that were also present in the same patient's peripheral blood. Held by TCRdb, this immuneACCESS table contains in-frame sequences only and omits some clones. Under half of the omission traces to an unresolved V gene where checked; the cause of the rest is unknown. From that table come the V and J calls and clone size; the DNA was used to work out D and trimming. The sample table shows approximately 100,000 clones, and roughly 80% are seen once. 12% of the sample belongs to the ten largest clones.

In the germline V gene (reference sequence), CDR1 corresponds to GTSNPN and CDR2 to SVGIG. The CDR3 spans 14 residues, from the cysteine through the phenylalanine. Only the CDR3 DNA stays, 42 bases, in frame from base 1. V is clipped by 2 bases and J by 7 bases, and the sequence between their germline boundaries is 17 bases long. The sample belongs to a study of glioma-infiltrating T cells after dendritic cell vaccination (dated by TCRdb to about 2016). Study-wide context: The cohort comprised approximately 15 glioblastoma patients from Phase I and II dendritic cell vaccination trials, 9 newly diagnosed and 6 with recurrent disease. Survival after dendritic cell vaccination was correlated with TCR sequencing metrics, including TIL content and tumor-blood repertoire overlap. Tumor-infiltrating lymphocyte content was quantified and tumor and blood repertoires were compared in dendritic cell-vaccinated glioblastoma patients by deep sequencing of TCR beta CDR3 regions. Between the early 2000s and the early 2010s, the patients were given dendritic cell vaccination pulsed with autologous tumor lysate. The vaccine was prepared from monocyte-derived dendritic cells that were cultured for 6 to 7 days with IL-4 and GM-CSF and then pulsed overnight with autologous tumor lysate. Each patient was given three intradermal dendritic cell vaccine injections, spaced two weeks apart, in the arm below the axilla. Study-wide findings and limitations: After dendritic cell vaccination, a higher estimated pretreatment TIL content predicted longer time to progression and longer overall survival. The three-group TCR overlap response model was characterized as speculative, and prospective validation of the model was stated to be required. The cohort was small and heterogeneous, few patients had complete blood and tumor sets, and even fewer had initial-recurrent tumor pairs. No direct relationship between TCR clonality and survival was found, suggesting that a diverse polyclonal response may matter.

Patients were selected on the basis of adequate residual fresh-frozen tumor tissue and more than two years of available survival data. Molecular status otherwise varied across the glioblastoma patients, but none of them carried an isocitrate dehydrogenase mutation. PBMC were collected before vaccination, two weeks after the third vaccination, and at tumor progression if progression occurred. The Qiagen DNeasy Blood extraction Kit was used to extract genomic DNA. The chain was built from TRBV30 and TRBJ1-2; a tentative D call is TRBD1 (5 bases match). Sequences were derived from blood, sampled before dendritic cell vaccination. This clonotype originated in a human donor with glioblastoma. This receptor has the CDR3 CAWSPPTVGGGYTF. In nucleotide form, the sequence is TGTGCCTGGAGTCCCCCCACGGTGGGGGGTGGCTACACCTTC.